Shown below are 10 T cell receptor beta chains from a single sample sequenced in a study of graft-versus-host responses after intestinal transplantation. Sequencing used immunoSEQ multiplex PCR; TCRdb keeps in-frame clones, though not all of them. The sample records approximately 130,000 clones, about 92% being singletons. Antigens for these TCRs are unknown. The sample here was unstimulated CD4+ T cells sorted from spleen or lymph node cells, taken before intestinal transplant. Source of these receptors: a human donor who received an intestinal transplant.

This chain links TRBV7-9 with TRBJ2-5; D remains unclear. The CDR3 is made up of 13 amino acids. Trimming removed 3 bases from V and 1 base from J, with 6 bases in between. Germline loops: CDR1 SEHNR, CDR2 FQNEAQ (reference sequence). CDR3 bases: TGTGCCAGCAGCTTTTGGAGCCAAGAGACCCAGTACTTC. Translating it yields CASSFWSQETQYF.

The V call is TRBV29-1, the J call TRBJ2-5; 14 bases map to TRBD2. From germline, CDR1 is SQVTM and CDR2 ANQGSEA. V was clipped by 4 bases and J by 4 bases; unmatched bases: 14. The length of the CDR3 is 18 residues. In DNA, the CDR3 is TGCAGCGTTGGAGGGACTAGCGGGGGCCTGGGGCTCCGAGAGACCCAGTACTTC. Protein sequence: CSVGGTSGGLGLRETQYF.

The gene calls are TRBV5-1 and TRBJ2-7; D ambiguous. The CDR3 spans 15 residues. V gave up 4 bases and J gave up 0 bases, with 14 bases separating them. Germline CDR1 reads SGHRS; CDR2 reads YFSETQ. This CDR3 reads CASSLDTPLSYEQYF. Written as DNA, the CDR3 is TGCGCCAGCAGCCTTGACACGCCACTCTCCTACGAGCAGTACTTC. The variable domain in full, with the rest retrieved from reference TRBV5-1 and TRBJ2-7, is KAGVTQTPRYLIKTRGQQVTLSCSPISGHRSVSWYQQTPGQGLQFLFEYFSETQRNKGNFPGRFSGRQFSNSRSEMNVSTLELGDSALYLCASSLDTPLSYEQYFGPGTRLTVT.

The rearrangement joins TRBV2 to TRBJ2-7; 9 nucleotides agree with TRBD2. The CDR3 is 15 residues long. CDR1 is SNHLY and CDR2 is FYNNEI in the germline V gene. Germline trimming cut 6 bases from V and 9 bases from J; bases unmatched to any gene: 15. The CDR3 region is CASRGGTSTTGRQYF. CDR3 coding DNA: TGTGCCAGCAGGGGGGGGACTAGCACCACGGGACGGCAGTACTTC.

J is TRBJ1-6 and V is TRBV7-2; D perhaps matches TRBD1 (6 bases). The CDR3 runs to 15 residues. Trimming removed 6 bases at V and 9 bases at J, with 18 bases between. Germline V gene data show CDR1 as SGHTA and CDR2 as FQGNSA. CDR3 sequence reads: CASSSSTGRGSPLHF. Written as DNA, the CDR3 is TGTGCCAGCAGTTCCTCGACAGGTCGGGGTTCACCCCTCCACTTT.

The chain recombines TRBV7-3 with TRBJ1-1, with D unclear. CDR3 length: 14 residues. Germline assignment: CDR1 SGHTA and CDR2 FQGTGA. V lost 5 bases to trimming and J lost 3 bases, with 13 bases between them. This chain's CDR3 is CASSASRVDTEAFF. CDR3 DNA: TGTGCCAGCAGCGCCTCGAGGGTGGACACTGAAGCTTTCTTT.

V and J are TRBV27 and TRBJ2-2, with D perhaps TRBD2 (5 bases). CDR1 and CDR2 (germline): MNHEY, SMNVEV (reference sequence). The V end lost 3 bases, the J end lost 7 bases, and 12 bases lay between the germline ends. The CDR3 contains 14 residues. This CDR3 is CASSFNGENGELFF. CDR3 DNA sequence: TGTGCCAGCAGTTTTAACGGGGAGAACGGGGAGCTGTTTTTT.

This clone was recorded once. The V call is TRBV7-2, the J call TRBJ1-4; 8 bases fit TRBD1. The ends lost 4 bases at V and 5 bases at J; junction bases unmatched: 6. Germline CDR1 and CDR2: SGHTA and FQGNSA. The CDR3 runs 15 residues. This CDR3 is CASSSQGARNEKLFF. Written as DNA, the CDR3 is TGTGCCAGCAGCTCCCAGGGGGCGCGAAATGAAAAACTGTTTTTT.

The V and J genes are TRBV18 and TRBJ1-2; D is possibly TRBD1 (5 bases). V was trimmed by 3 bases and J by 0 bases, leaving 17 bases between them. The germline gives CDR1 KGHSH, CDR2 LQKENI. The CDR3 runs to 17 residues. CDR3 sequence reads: CASSPRQTDLANYGYTF. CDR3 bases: TGTGCCAGCTCACCTCGACAGACCGACTTAGCTAACTATGGCTACACCTTC.

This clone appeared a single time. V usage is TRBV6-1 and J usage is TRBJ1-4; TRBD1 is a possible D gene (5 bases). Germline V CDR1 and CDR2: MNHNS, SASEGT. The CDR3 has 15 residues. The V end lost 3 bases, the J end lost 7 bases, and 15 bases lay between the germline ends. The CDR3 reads CASSEFAGSTEKLFF. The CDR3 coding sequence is TGTGCCAGCAGTGAGTTTGCAGGGAGCACTGAAAAACTGTTTTTT.